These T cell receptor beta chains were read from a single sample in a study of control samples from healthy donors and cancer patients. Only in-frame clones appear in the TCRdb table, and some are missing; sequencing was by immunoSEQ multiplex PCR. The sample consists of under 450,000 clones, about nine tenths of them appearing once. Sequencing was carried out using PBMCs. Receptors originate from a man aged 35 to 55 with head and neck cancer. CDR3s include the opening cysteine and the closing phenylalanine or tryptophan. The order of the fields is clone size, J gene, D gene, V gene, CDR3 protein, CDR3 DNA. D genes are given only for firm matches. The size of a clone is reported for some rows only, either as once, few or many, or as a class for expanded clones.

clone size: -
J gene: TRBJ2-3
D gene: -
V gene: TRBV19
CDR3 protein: CASSELADTDTQYF
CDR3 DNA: TGTGCCAGTAGCGAACTAGCAGATACAGATACGCAGTATTTT

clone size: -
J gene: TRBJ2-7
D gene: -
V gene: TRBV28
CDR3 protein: CASSFSRRRGSYEQYF
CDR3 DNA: TGTGCCAGCAGTTTCTCACGGCGTCGTGGCTCCTACGAGCAGTACTTC

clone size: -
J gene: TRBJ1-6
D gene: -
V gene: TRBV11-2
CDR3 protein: CASSLAQARSPLHF
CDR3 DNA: TGTGCCAGCAGCTTGGCACAAGCTCGGTCACCCCTCCACTTT

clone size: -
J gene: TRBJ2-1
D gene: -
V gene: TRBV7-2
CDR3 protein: CASSPGPLDYNEQFF
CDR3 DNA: TGTGCCAGCAGCCCAGGACCCCTCGACTACAATGAGCAGTTCTTC

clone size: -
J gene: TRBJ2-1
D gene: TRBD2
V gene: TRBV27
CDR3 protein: CASSRGTSGHNEQFF
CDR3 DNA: TGTGCCAGCAGTAGGGGGACTAGCGGACACAATGAGCAGTTCTTC

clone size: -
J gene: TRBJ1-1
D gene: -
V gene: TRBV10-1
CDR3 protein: CASSESEFTEAFF
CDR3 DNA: TGCGCCAGCAGTGAGTCGGAGTTCACTGAAGCTTTCTTT

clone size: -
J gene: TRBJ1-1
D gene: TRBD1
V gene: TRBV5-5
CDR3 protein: CASRGGRGVNTEAFF
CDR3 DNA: TGTGCCAGCAGAGGAGGCAGGGGGGTGAACACTGAAGCTTTCTTT

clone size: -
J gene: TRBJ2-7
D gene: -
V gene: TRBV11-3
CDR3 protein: CASSSSPGPTYEQYF
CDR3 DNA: TGTGCCAGCAGCTCATCACCGGGACCAACCTACGAGCAGTACTTC

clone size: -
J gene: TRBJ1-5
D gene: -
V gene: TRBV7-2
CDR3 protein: CASSLVRQQNSNQPQHF
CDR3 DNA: TGTGCCAGCAGCTTAGTCCGACAACAGAATAGCAATCAGCCCCAGCATTTT

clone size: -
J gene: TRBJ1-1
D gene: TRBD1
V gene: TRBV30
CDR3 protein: CAWAPRGRGHTFF
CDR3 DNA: TGTGCCTGGGCCCCGCGGGGGAGGGGGCATACTTTCTTT

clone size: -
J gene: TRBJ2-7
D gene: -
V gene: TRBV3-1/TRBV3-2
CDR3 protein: CASSPQAGVPYEQYF
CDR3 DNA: TGTGCCAGCAGCCCCCAAGCAGGGGTCCCCTACGAGCAGTACTTC

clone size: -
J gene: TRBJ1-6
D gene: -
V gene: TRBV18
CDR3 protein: CASSPNEDSPLHF
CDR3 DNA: TGTGCCAGCTCACCAAACGAGGATTCACCCCTCCACTTT

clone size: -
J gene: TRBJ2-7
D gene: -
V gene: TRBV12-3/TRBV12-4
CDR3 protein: CASSLLRDEQYF
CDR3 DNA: TGTGCCAGCAGTTTACTAAGGGACGAGCAGTACTTC

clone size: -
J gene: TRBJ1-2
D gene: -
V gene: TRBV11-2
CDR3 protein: CASSLWEGKSYGYTF
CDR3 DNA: TGTGCCAGCAGCTTATGGGAGGGTAAAAGCTATGGCTACACCTTC

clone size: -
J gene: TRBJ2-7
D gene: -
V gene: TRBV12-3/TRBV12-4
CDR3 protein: CASSYRNEQYF
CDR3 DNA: TGTGCCAGCAGTTATAGGAACGAGCAGTACTTC

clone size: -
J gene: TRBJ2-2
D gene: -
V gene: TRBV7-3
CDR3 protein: CASSPPGSRANTGELFF
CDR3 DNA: TGTGCCAGCAGCCCCCCGGGTAGCAGAGCGAACACCGGGGAGCTGTTTTTT

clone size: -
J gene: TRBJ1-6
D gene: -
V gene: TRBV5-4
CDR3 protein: CASSLDQGVSPLHF
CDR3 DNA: TGTGCCAGCAGCTTGGATCAGGGTGTTTCACCCCTCCACTTT

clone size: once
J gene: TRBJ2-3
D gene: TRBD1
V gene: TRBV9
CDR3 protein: CASSVLGQFTDTQYF
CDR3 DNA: TGTGCCAGCAGCGTACTGGGACAGTTCACAGATACGCAGTATTTT

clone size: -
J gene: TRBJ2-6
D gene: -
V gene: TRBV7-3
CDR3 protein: CASSLGPGTGANVLTF
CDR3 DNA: TGTGCCAGCAGCTTGGGTCCCGGGACTGGGGCCAACGTCCTGACTTTC

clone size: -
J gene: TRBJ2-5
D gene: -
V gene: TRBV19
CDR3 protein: CASNHPGEEETQYF
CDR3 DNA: TGTGCCAGCAATCATCCGGGGGAGGAAGAGACCCAGTACTTC

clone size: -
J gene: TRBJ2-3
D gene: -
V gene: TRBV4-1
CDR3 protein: CASSQSGMGDTQYF
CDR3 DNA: TGCGCCAGCAGCCAATCAGGGATGGGAGATACGCAGTATTTT

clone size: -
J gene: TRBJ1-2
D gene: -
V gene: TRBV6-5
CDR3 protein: CASSLKGLQGYTF
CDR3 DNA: TGTGCCAGCAGCCTAAAGGGGCTTCAGGGCTACACCTTC

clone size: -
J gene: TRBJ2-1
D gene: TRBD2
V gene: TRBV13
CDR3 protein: CASSSWTSGREDEQFF
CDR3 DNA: TGTGCCAGCAGCTCCTGGACTAGCGGGAGAGAAGATGAGCAGTTCTTC

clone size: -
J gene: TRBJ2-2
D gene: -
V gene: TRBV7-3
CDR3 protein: CASSSLTGGELFF
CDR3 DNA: TGTGCCAGCAGCTCCCTGACCGGAGGGGAGCTGTTTTTT

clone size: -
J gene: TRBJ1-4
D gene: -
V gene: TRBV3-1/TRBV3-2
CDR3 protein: CASSQIRPGSAGEKLFF
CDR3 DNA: TGTGCCAGCAGCCAAATTCGGCCGGGCTCCGCTGGTGAAAAACTGTTTTTT

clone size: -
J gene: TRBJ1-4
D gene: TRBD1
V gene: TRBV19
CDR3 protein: CASQSGTGKGEKLFF
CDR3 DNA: TGTGCCAGTCAATCCGGGACAGGGAAAGGAGAAAAACTGTTTTTT

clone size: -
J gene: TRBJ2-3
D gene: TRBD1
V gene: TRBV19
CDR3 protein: CASSGRTGPTDTQYF
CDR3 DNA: TGTGCCAGTAGTGGAAGGACAGGCCCCACAGATACGCAGTATTTT

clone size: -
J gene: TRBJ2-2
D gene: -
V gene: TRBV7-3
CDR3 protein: CASSSFQGKAGELFF
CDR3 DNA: TGTGCCAGCAGCTCGTTTCAGGGTAAAGCCGGGGAGCTGTTTTTT

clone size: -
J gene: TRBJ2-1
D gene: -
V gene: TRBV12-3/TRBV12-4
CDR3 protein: CALAGLARNEQFF
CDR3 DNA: TGTGCCTTAGCAGGGCTAGCGAGGAATGAGCAGTTCTTC

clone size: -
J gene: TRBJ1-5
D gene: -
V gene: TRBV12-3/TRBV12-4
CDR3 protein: CASSLMVSQPQHF
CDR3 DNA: TGTGCCAGCAGTTTAATGGTTTCTCAGCCCCAGCATTTT

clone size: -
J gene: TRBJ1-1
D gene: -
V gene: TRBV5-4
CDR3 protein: CASSLGRGMNTEAFF
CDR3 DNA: TGTGCCAGCAGCTTGGGGCGGGGAATGAACACTGAAGCTTTCTTT

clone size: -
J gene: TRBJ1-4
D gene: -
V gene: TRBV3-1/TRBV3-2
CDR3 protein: CASSPLIGTNEKLFF
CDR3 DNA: TGTGCCAGCAGCCCCCTGATTGGAACTAATGAAAAACTGTTTTTT

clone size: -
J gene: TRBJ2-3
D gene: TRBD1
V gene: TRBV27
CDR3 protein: CASRGQNTDTQYF
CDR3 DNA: TGTGCCAGCAGGGGACAGAACACAGATACGCAGTATTTT

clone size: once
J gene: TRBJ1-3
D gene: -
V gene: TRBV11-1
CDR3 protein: CASSSGPLSGNTIYF
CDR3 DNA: TGTGCCAGCAGCTCAGGGCCGTTATCTGGAAACACCATATATTTT

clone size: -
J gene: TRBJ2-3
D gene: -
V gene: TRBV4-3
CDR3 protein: CASSRREFTDTQYF
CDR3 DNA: TGCGCCAGCAGTCGCCGGGAGTTCACAGATACGCAGTATTTT

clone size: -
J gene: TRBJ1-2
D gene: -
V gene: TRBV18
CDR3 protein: CASSPEQNRGYTF
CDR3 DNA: TGTGCCAGCTCACCAGAACAGAATAGAGGCTACACCTTC

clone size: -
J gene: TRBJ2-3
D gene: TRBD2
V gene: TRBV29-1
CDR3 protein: CSVGSGGTDTQYF
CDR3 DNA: TGCAGCGTTGGTAGCGGGGGCACAGATACGCAGTATTTT

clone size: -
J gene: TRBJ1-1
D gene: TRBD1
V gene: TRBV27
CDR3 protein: CASRDRHSEAFF
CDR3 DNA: TGTGCCAGCCGGGACAGACACAGCGAAGCTTTCTTT

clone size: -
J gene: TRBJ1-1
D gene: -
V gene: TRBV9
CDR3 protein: CASSAPGGMNTEAFF
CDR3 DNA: TGTGCCAGCAGCGCCCCGGGTGGCATGAACACTGAAGCTTTCTTT

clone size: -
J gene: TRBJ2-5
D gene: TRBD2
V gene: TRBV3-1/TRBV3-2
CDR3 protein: CASRPGLAGEETQYF
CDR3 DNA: TGTGCCAGCAGACCCGGACTAGCGGGAGAAGAGACCCAGTACTTC

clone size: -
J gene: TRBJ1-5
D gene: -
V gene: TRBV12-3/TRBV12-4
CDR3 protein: CASSFIGQPQHF
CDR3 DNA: TGTGCCAGCAGTTTTATCGGTCAGCCCCAGCATTTT

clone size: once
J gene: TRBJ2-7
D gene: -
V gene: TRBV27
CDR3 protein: CASSLGQRAYEQYF
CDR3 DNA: TGTGCCAGCAGTCTTGGACAGAGAGCCTACGAGCAGTACTTC